A single sample gave rise to the 8 T cell receptor beta chains below, sequenced in a study of graft-versus-host responses after intestinal transplantation. No cognate antigen is known for these TCRs. This table comes from immunoSEQ multiplex PCR, and its TCRdb copy is limited to in-frame clones, with some not included. This sample has about 96,000 clones, with 92% found just once. The sequencing here drew on unstimulated CD4+ T cells sorted from spleen or lymph node cells, taken before intestinal transplant. The receptor set was obtained from a human donor who received an intestinal transplant.

This chain links TRBV30 with TRBJ1-3, with no clear D. This CDR3 region has 13 residues. Germline CDR1 GTSNPN, CDR2 SVGIG (reference sequence). V lost 8 bases and J lost 1, with 12 bases in between. The CDR3 sequence is CARRGTSGNTIYF. The CDR3 nucleotides read TGTGCCCGAAGAGGTACGTCTGGAAACACCATATATTTT. Full variable domain (missing parts from reference TRBV30 and TRBJ1-3): SQTIHQWPATLVQPVGSPLSLECTVEGTSNPNLYWYRQAAGRGLQLLFYSVGIGQISSEVPQNLSASRPQDRQFILSSKKLLLSDSGFYLCARRGTSGNTIYFGEGSWLTVV.

The V call is TRBV11-2, the J call TRBJ1-2; a weak D match, TRBD1 (6 bases). The V and J ends lost 0 bases and 8 bases respectively, with 13 bases between them. The CDR3 has 14 residues. The germline gives CDR1 SGHAT, CDR2 FQNNGV. The chain's CDR3 is CASSLDGQGQGYTF. CDR3 coding DNA: TGTGCCAGCAGCTTAGATGGGCAGGGGCAAGGCTACACCTTC.

This clone was picked up one time. V and J are TRBV5-4 and TRBJ2-1; D is perhaps TRBD2 (5 bases). Per the germline V gene, CDR1 is SGHNT and CDR2 is YYREEE (reference sequence). The ends were cut back, 2 bases at V and 0 bases at J, with 21 bases in the middle. The length of the CDR3 is 19 residues. CDR3 sequence reads: CASSFSEILNVSSYNEQFF. Here the CDR3 DNA reads TGTGCCAGCAGCTTTAGCGAGATCCTTAACGTCAGCTCCTACAATGAGCAGTTCTTC.

This clone was detected once. The chain couples TRBV15 to TRBJ1-3; D perhaps matches TRBD1 (5 bases). Germline-derived CDR1 and CDR2 are LNHNV and YYDKDF (reference sequence). The length of the CDR3 is 16 residues. V was pared by 2 bases and J by 0 bases, with 11 bases between. CDR3 DNA sequence: TGTGCCACCAGCAGACGACACAGGAGCTCTGGAAACACCATATATTTT. This codes for CATSRRHRSSGNTIYF.

This clone was seen once. J is TRBJ1-5 and V is TRBV2; D might be TRBD1 (6 bases). Germline CDR1 is SNHLY and CDR2 is FYNNEI. The ends were cut back, 3 bases at V and 0 bases at J, with 9 bases in the middle. This CDR3 is 15 amino acids long. CDR3 sequence reads: CASSDQGLSNQPQHF. The CDR3 DNA is TGTGCCAGCAGTGATCAGGGGCTTAGCAATCAGCCCCAGCATTTT. Looking up the rest from reference TRBV2 and TRBJ1-5 gives the full variable domain: EPEVTQTPSHQVTQMGQEVILRCVPISNHLYFYWYRQILGQKVEFLVSFYNNEISEKSEIFDDQFSVERPDGSNFTLKIRSTKLEDSAMYFCASSDQGLSNQPQHFGDGTRLSIL.

This CDR3 is CASSRRESYSNTYTF. The CDR3 DNA reads as TGTGCCAGCTCACGGCGGGAGAGCTATTCGAATACCTACACCTTC. This rearrangement joins TRBV18 to TRBJ1-2; D ambiguous. The CDR3 covers 15 residues. V was cut by 4 bases and J by 10 bases, with 22 bases left in between. Germline assignment: CDR1 KGHSH and CDR2 LQKENI. The variable domain in full, completed from reference TRBV18 and TRBJ1-2, reads NAGVMQNPRHLVRRRGQEARLRCSPMKGHSHVYWYRQLPEEGLKFMVYLQKENIIDESGMPKERFSAEFPKEGPSILRIQQVVRGDSAAYFCASSRRESYSNTYTFGSGTRLTVV.

This rearrangement joins TRBV28 to TRBJ2-1; D unclear. V gave up 6 bases and J gave up 6 bases, with 12 bases separating them. In germline, CDR1 is MDHEN, CDR2 SYDVKM. The CDR3 runs 13 residues. Here the CDR3 DNA reads TGTGCCAGCAGCCCCTCCCTTCTCAATGAGCAGTTCTTC. Translation gives CASSPSLLNEQFF.

With respect to this clone: The sample contains more than one DNA sequence encoding this CDR3. The chain recombines TRBV7-9 with TRBJ2-1; a possible D gene is TRBD2 (7 bases). V lost 1 base and J 4 bases, leaving 17 bases between the germline ends. The CDR3 extends over 17 amino acids. Germline CDR1 is SEHNR and CDR2 is FQNEAQ (reference sequence). DNA for the CDR3: TGTGCCAGCAGCTTAGTTGGGGGGGCGCGACGGTACAATGAGCAGTTCTTC. Its translation: CASSLVGGARRYNEQFF.